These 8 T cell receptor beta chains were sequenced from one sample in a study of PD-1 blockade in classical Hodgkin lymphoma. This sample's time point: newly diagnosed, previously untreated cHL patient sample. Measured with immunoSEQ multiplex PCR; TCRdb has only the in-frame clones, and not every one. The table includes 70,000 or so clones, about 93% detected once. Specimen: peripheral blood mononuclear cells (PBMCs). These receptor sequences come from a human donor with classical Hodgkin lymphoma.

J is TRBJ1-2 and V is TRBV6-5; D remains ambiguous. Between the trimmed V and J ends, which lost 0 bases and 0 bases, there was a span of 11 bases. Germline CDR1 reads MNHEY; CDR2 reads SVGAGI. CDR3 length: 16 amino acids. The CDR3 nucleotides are TGTGCCAGCAGTTACTCCCCAGTAAGCTCTAACTATGGCTACACCTTC. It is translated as CASSYSPVSSNYGYTF.

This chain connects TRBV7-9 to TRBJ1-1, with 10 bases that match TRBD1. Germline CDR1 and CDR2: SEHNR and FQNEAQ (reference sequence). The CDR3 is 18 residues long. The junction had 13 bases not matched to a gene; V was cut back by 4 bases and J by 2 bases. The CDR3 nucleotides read TGTGCCAGCAGCTCACGGGACAGGGGACTCACTCTAAACACTGAAGCTTTCTTT. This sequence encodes CASSSRDRGLTLNTEAFF. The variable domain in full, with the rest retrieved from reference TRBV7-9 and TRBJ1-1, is DTGVSQNPRHKITKRGQNVTFRCDPISEHNRLYWYRQTLGQGPEFLTYFQNEAQLEKSRLLSDRFSAERPKGSFSTLEIQRTEQGDSAMYLCASSSRDRGLTLNTEAFFGQGTRLTVV.

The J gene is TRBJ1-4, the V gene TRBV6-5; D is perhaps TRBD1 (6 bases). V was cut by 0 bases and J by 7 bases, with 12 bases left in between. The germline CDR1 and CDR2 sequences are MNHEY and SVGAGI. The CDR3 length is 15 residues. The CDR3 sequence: CASSYSGGLSEKLFF. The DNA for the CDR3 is TGTGCCAGCAGTTACTCAGGGGGGCTAAGTGAAAAACTGTTTTTT.

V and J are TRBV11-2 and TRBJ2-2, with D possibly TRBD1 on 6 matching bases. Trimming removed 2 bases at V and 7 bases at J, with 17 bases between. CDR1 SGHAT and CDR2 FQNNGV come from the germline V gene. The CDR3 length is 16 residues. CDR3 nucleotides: TGTGCCAGCAGCTTAAGGACAGAGTTTGTCGGCGGGGAGCTGTTTTTT. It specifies CASSLRTEFVGGELFF.

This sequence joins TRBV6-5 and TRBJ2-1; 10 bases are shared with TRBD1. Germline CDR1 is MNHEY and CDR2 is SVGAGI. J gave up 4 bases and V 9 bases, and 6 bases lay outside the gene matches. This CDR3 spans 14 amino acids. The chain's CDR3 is CASSTGGPYNEQFF. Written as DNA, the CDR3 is TGTGCCAGTTCGACAGGGGGCCCTTACAATGAGCAGTTCTTC.

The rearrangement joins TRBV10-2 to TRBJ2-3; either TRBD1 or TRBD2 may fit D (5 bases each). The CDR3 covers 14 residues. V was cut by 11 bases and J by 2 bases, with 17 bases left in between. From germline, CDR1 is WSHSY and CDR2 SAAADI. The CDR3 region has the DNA TGCGCCTCGAGGTTGGGACCTCTCACAGATACGCAGTATTTT. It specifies CASRLGPLTDTQYF.

The chain's CDR3 is CASSWDIGDQPQHF. The CDR3 DNA reads TGTGCCAGCAGCTGGGACATTGGGGATCAGCCCCAGCATTTT. The V gene is TRBV5-8, the J gene TRBJ1-5; perhaps TRBD1 as D (6 bases). V lost 3 bases and J lost 5, with 12 bases in between. This CDR3 region has 14 residues. In germline, CDR1 is SGHTS, CDR2 YDEGEE.

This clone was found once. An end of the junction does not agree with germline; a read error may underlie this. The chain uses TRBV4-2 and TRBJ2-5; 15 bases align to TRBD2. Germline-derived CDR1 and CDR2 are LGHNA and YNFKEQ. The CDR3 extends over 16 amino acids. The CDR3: CASSQGTSGGQETQYF. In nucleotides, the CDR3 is TGTGCCAGCAGTCAAGGGACTAGCGGGGGGCAAGAGACCCAGTACTTC.